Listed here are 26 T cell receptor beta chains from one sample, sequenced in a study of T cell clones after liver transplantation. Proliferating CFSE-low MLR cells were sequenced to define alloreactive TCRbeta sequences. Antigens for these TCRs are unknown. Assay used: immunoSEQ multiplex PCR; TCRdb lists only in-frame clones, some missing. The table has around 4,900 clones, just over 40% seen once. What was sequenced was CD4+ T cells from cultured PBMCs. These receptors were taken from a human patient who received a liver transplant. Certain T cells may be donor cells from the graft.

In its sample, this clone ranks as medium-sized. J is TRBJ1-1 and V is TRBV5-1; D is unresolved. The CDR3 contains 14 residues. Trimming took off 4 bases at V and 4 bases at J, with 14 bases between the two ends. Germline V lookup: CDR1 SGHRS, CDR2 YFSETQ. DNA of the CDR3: TGCGCCAGCAGCCCCGGATACGACGGCACTGAAGCTTTCTTT. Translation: CASSPGYDGTEAFF.

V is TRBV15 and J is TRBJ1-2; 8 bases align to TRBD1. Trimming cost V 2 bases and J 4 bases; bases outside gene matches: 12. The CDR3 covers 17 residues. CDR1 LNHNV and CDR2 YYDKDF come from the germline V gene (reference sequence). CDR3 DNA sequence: TGTGCCACCAGCAGACTTAGGGGGACAGGACTACGCTATGGCTACACCTTC. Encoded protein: CATSRLRGTGLRYGYTF.

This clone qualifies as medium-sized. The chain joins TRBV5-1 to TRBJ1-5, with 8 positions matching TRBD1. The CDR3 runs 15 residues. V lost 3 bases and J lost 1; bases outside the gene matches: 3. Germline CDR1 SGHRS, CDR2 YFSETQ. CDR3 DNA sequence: TGCGCCAGCAGCTGGACAGGGACCAGCAATCAGCCCCAGCATTTT. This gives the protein CASSWTGTSNQPQHF.

The CDR3 region has the DNA TGTGCCAGTAGTTTGACCCGGGACAGATCCTCACAGCACTCTGGAAACACCATATATTTT. Translating gives CASSLTRDRSSQHSGNTIYF. This rearrangement joins TRBV19 to TRBJ1-3, with 7 positions matching TRBD1. V dropped 5 bases and J dropped 0; count of bases not matched to a gene: 19. The CDR3 is made up of 20 amino acids. The germline gives CDR1 LNHDA, CDR2 SQIVND (reference sequence).

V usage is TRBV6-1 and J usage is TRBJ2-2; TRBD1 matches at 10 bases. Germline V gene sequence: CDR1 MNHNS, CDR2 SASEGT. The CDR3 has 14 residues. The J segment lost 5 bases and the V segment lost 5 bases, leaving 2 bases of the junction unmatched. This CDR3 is CASSWDRGTGELFF. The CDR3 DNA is TGTGCCAGCAGTTGGGACAGGGGAACCGGGGAGCTGTTTTTT.

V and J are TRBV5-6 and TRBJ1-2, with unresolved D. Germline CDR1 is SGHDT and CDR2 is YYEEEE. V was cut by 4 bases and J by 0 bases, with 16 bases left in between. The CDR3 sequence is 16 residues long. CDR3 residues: CASSPKTRGSNYGYTF. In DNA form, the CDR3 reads TGTGCCAGCAGCCCGAAAACCAGAGGATCTAACTATGGCTACACCTTC. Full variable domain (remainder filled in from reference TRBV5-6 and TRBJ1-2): DAGVTQSPTHLIKTRGQQVTLRCSPKSGHDTVSWYQQALGQGPQFIFQYYEEEERQRGNFPDRFSGHQFPNYSSELNVNALLLGDSALYLCASSPKTRGSNYGYTFGSGTRLTVV.

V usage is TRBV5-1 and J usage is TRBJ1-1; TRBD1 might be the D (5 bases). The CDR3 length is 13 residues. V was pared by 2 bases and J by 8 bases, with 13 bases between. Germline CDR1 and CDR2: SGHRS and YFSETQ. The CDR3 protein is CASSFIPTVEAFF. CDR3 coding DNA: TGCGCCAGCAGCTTTATTCCGACAGTCGAAGCTTTCTTT.

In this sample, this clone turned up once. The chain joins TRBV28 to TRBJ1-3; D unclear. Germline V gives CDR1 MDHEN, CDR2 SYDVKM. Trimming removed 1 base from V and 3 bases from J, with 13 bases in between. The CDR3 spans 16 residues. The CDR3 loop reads CASSLLVDPRGNTIYF. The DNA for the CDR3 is TGTGCCAGCAGTTTATTAGTCGACCCTCGTGGAAACACCATATATTTT.

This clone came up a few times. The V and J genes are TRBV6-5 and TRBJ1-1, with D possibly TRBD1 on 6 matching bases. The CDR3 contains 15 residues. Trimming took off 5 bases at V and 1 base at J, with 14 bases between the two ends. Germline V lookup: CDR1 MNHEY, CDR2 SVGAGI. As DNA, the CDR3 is TGTGCCAGCAGTACGGGGGTCAGGGGGAACACTGAAGCTTTCTTT. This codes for CASSTGVRGNTEAFF.

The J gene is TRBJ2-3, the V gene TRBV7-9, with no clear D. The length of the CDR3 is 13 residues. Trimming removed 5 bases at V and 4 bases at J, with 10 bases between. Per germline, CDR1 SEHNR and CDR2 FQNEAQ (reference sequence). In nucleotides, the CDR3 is TGTGCCAGCAGCCCCCTGGGTCCAGATACGCAGTATTTT. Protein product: CASSPLGPDTQYF.

The CDR3 protein is CASSGPERETQYF. CDR3 coding DNA: TGTGCCAGTAGTGGGCCAGAACGGGAGACCCAGTACTTC. The chain couples TRBV19 to TRBJ2-5; D unresolved. Germline CDR1 reads LNHDA; CDR2 reads SQIVND (reference sequence). The CDR3 contains 13 residues. Trimming stripped 5 bases from V and 5 bases from J, with 12 bases between.

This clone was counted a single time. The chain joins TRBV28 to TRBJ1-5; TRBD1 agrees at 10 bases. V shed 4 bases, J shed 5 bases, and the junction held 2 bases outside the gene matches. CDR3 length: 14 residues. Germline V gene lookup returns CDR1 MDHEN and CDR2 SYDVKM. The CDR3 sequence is CASSWTGGYQPQHF. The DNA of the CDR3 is TGTGCCAGCAGTTGGACAGGGGGGTATCAGCCCCAGCATTTT.

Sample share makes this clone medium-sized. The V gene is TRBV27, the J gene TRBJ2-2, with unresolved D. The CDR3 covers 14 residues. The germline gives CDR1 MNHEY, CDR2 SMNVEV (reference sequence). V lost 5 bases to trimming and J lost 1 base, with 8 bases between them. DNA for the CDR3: TGTGCCAGCAGTCGCTCACGGAACACCGGGGAGCTGTTTTTT. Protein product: CASSRSRNTGELFF.

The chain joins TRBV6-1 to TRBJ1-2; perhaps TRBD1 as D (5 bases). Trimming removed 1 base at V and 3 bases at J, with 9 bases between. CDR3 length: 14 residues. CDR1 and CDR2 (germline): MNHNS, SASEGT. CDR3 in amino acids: CASSEGGGYYGYTF. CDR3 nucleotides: TGTGCCAGCAGTGAAGGGGGCGGATACTATGGCTACACCTTC.

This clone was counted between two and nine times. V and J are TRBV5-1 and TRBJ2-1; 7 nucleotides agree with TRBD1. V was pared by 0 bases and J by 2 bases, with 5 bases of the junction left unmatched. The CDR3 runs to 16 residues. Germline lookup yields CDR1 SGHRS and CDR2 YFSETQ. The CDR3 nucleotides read TGCGCCAGCAGCTTGGGCCCGGGACAGACCTACAATGAGCAGTTCTTC. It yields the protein CASSLGPGQTYNEQFF.

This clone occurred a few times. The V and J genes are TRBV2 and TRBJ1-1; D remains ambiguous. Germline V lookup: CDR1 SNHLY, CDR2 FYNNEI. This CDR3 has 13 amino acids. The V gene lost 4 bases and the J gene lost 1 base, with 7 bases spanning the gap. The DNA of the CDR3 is TGTGCCAGCAGTGTCCTGGGGAACACTGAAGCTTTCTTT. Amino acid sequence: CASSVLGNTEAFF.

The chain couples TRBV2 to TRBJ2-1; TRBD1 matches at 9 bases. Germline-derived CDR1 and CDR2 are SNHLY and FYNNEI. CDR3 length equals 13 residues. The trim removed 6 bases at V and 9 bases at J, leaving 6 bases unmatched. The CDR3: CASRMDRGSEQFF. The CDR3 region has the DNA TGTGCCAGCAGGATGGACAGGGGTAGTGAGCAGTTCTTC.

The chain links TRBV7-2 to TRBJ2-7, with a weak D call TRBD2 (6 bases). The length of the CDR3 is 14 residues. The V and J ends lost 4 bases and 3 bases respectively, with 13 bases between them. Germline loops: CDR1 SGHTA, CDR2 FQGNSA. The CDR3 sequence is CASSSQGLVYEQYF. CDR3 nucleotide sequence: TGTGCCAGCAGCTCCCAGGGACTGGTCTACGAGCAGTACTTC.

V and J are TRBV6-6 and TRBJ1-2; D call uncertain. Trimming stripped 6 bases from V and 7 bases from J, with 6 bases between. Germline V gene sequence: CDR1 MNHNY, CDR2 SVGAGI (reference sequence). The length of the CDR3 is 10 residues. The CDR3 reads CASSAFGYTF. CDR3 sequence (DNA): TGTGCCAGCAGCGCATTTGGCTACACCTTC.

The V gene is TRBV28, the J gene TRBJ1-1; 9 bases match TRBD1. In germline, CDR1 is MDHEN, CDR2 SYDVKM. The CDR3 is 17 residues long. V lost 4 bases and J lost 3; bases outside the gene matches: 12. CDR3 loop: CASSSPGQGWSYTEAFF. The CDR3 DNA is TGTGCCAGCAGTTCGCCGGGACAGGGATGGTCGTACACTGAAGCTTTCTTT.

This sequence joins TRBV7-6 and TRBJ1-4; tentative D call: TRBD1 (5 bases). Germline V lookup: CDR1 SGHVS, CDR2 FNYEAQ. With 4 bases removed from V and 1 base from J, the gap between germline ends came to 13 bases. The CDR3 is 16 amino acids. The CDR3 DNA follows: TGTGCCAGCAGCTCACCACCAGGGTTAACTAATGAAAAACTGTTTTTT. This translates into CASSSPPGLTNEKLFF.

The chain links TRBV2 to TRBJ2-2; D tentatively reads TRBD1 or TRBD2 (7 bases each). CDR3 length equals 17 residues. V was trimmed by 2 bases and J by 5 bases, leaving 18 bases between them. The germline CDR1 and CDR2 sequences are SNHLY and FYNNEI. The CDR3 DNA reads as TGTGCCAGCAGTGAAATTAGAGGGCAGGGGGGGACCGGGGAGCTGTTTTTT. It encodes CASSEIRGQGGTGELFF.

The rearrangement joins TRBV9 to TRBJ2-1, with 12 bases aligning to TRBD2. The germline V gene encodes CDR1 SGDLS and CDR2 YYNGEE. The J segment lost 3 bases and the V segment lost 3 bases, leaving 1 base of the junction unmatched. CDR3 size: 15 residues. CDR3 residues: CASSATSGSYNEQFF. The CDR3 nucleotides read TGTGCCAGCAGCGCGACTAGCGGGAGCTACAATGAGCAGTTCTTC.

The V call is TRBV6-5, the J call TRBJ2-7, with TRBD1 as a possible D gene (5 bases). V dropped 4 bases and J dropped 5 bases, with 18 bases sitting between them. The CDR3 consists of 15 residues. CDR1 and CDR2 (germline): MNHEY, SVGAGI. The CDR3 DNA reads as TGTGCCAGCAGTTTCCCCCAGGGTCCCCCGGACGAGCAGTACTTC. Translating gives CASSFPQGPPDEQYF.

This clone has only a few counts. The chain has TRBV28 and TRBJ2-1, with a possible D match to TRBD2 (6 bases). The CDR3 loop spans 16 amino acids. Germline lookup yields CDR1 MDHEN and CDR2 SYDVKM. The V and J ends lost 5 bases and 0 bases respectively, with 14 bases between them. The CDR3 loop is CASSPTSRSSYNEQFF. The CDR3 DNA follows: TGTGCCAGCAGTCCAACTAGCAGATCCTCCTACAATGAGCAGTTCTTC.

The CDR3 DNA is TGTGCCAGCAGCTTCGACCTACCCACAGATACGCAGTATTTT. Translating it yields CASSFDLPTDTQYF. The chain uses TRBV11-2 and TRBJ2-3, with unresolved D. Between the trimmed V and J ends, which lost 3 bases and 2 bases, there was a span of 9 bases. Germline V gives CDR1 SGHAT, CDR2 FQNNGV. This CDR3 comprises 14 residues.